This T cell receptor (beta chain) was identified in a study of patients and donors after allogeneic stem cell transplantation. This clonotype appeared many times. In TCRdb, the RT-PCR reads were re-called with MiXCR into one record per CDR3 protein. The sample consists of approximately 33,000 distinct CDR3 sequences, around 7% of them appearing once. Looked up from germline, CDR1 is SGHRS and CDR2 is YFSETQ. This CDR3 spans 14 amino acids. Between the trimmed V and J ends, which lost 4 bases and 2 bases, there was a span of 12 bases. This clonotype originated in a human donor who was either an allogeneic HSCT recipient or a stem cell or donor lymphocyte infusion donor (not recorded which). It is not recorded whose cells these are; they may come from a transplant donor. The J gene is TRBJ2-5, the V gene TRBV5-1, with D uncertain. Source material: blood, either unsorted or a sorted T cell fraction (not recorded which). CDR3 coding DNA: TGCGCCAGCAGCCTGTTCACGGGTCAAGAGACCCAGTACTTC. This sequence encodes CASSLFTGQETQYF.